Presented here are 30 T cell receptor beta chains from one specimen sequenced in a study of T and B cells in COVID-19 patients (dated by TCRdb to the early 2020s). Genomic DNA extracted from blood was used in amounts of about 250-550 ng for amplification of TRB repertoires. TCRdb names Illumina MiSeq as the instrument used. TRB rearrangements were amplified by multiplex PCR with BIOMED2 TRB-A/B primer pools. The public reads were reanalyzed by TCRdb: fastp trimming at Q25, MiXCR alignment, in-frame beta chains only. Each CDR3 protein gets just one entry, which takes the most common genes and DNA from the rows behind it. This sample lists about 16,000 distinct CDR3 sequences; 27% were detected once. Approximately 3.4% of the sample rests with the top ten. The specimen sequenced was blood. The receptors shown here come from a human donor who had recovered from COVID-19.

The genes are TRBV5-1 and TRBJ2-7, with D perhaps being TRBD1 or TRBD2 (6 bases each). CDR3 length equals 15 residues. V dropped 0 bases and J dropped 0 bases, with 10 bases sitting between them. Germline CDR1 is SGHRS and CDR2 is YFSETQ. CDR3 region: CASSLATGASYEQYF. In DNA form, the CDR3 reads TGCGCCAGCAGCTTGGCCACGGGGGCCTCCTACGAGCAGTACTTC.

This clonotype was detected a few times. The chain joins TRBV19 to TRBJ1-1; TRBD1 matches 7 bases. Germline-derived CDR1 and CDR2 are LNHDA and SQIVND (reference sequence). CDR3 size: 16 residues. V lost 4 bases, J lost 0 bases, and 8 bases stayed unmatched. The CDR3 protein is CASSKRPGGLNTEAFF. The CDR3 coding sequence is TGTGCCAGTAGTAAGCGCCCAGGGGGATTGAACACTGAAGCTTTCTTT.

This chain joins TRBV7-9 and TRBJ2-1, with D tentatively TRBD2 (6 bases). Trimming left V 1 base short and J 7 bases short, with 23 bases between. CDR1 SEHNR and CDR2 FQNEAQ come from the germline V gene (reference sequence). This CDR3 contains 18 residues. CDR3 in DNA: TGTGCCAGCAGCTTAGTATCTAGCGCGGAGGGGCAACGGAATGAGCAGTTCTTC. Encoded protein: CASSLVSSAEGQRNEQFF.

This clonotype came up many times. The gene calls are TRBV6-5 and TRBJ2-7; possibly TRBD2 for D (7 bases). Germline CDR1 reads MNHEY; CDR2 reads SVGAGI. The CDR3 sequence is 17 residues long. Deletions cut 8 bases from V and 5 bases from J, with 28 bases between. The CDR3 DNA sequence: TGTGCCAGCGCTAGACGACAACGGAAGGGGGGGGGGGACGAGCAGTACTTC. Translation: CASARRQRKGGGDEQYF.

The chain recombines TRBV6-1 with TRBJ2-2; perhaps D is TRBD1 or TRBD2 (5 bases each). Germline-derived CDR1 and CDR2 are MNHNS and SASEGT. This CDR3 has 19 residues. V was clipped by 0 bases and J by 5 bases, with 22 bases between them. The CDR3 spells CASSEALIGTAWGTGELFF. The CDR3 DNA is TGTGCCAGCAGTGAAGCCTTAATCGGGACGGCCTGGGGTACCGGGGAGCTGTTTTTT.

This clonotype is labeled medium-sized. The CDR3 nucleotides read TGTGCCAGCAGTCCCCGACTAGCGCTGGGGGGGACGCAGTATTTT. This encodes CASSPRLALGGTQYF. The chain joins TRBV27 to TRBJ2-3, with TRBD2 identical over 8 bases. Germline V gene lookup returns CDR1 MNHEY and CDR2 SMNVEV (reference sequence). V shed 5 bases and J 9 bases; nucleotides not matched to a gene: 13. CDR3 length: 15 residues.

This chain uses TRBV5-1 with TRBJ2-1, with D unresolved. Germline V lookup: CDR1 SGHRS, CDR2 YFSETQ. V dropped 5 bases and J dropped 9 bases, with 12 bases sitting between them. The CDR3 sequence is 12 residues long. The CDR3 loop is CASSYPSSEQFF. For the CDR3, the DNA is TGCGCCAGCAGTTATCCTTCGAGTGAGCAGTTCTTC.

In its sample, this clonotype was seen a few times. This chain joins TRBV6-2 or TRBV6-3 and TRBJ1-1; 7 bases agree with TRBD1. This CDR3 region has 15 residues. The germline V gene encodes CDR1 MNHEY and CDR2 SVGEGT. Losses at the gene ends were 7 bases for V and 1 base for J; bases not matched to a gene: 9. CDR3 sequence (DNA): TGTGCCAGCACCGACGGGACAGCTTCGAACACTGAAGCTTTCTTT. This codes for CASTDGTASNTEAFF.

This clonotype was detected a few times. The CDR3 DNA reads as TGTGCCAGCAGCACCAAGGGGGGACAGGGGTCTGGCTACACCTTC. Protein: CASSTKGGQGSGYTF. This rearrangement joins TRBV7-6 to TRBJ1-2; 10 nucleotides line up with TRBD1. Germline V gives CDR1 SGHVS, CDR2 FNYEAQ. This CDR3 comprises 15 residues. V was pared by 5 bases and J by 7 bases, with 10 bases of the junction left unmatched.

This clonotype came up a few times. The chain couples TRBV5-5 to TRBJ2-7; 11 nucleotides agree with TRBD2. With 4 bases clipped from V and 3 bases from J, the junction kept 15 bases outside the gene matches. The V gene's germline CDR1 is SGHKS and CDR2 YYEKEE (reference sequence). The CDR3 spans 18 residues. CDR3 amino acids: CASSLKSLPGTSGYEQYF. The CDR3 bases are TGTGCCAGCAGCCTCAAATCTTTGCCGGGGACTAGCGGCTACGAGCAGTACTTC.

This clonotype was found a few times. The J gene is TRBJ2-1, the V gene TRBV14; TRBD2 agrees at 8 bases. Trimming took 4 bases from V and 7 from J; bases not matched to a gene: 9. Looked up from germline, CDR1 is SGHDN and CDR2 is FVKESK. This CDR3 is 15 amino acids long. In DNA form, the CDR3 reads TGTGCCAGCAGCCCCCTGGGAGCGGGAGATAATGAGCAGTTCTTC. This encodes CASSPLGAGDNEQFF.

The V call is TRBV20-1, the J call TRBJ2-7; no definite D call. The V gene lost 1 base and the J gene lost 9 bases, with 13 bases spanning the gap. Germline V lookup: CDR1 DFQATT, CDR2 SNEGSKA (reference sequence). The CDR3 sequence is 12 residues long. The CDR3 nucleotides read TGCAGTGCTAGAGGGCCTGCTCCCTTGCAGTACTTC. Protein: CSARGPAPLQYF.

The chain carries TRBV29-1 and TRBJ1-6, with D possibly matching TRBD1 (6 bases). Germline CDR1 SQVTM, CDR2 ANQGSEA. V was shortened by 4 bases and J by 9 bases, with 13 bases between the two germline ends. This CDR3 is built from 13 residues. In DNA form, the CDR3 reads TGCAGCGTTGTGGCAGGGGACGGTTCACCCCTCCACTTT. Encoded protein: CSVVAGDGSPLHF.

The J gene is TRBJ1-1, the V gene TRBV6-5; the match to TRBD1 covers 8 bases. The CDR3 sequence is 15 residues long. Trimming cost V 6 bases and J 0 bases; bases outside gene matches: 6. Per the germline V gene, CDR1 is MNHEY and CDR2 is SVGAGI. CDR3 protein: CASSLGDRMNTEAFF. Here the CDR3 DNA reads TGTGCCAGCAGCCTCGGGGACAGGATGAACACTGAAGCTTTCTTT.

V usage is TRBV27 and J usage is TRBJ1-5; D is perhaps TRBD1 (5 bases). CDR1 MNHEY and CDR2 SMNVEV come from the germline V gene (reference sequence). The CDR3 runs 15 residues. Trimming pared 8 bases from V and 0 bases from J, leaving 14 bases between. CDR3 protein: CASRQSGVSNQPQHF. CDR3 DNA: TGTGCCAGCCGACAGTCCGGGGTTAGCAATCAGCCCCAGCATTTT.

On this clonotype itself: With a much larger clone just one base away, this may be a read error. The genes are TRBV30 and TRBJ1-5, with 7 positions matching TRBD1. The CDR3 has 13 amino acids. From germline, CDR1 is GTSNPN and CDR2 SVGIG (reference sequence). CDR3 in DNA: TGTGCCTGCAGTGAGGGGGCAGGGCAGCCCCAGCATTTT. This sequence encodes CACSEGAGQPQHF.

This clonotype was counted many times. The chain carries TRBV6-5 and TRBJ2-7, with 8 bases that match TRBD1. The CDR3 has 16 residues. J lost 4 bases, V lost 2 bases, and 10 bases had no gene match. CDR1 and CDR2 from the germline V gene are MNHEY and SVGAGI. The DNA of the CDR3 is TGTGCCAGCAGTTACCCCAGGGGGCACCAAGGATACGAGCAGTACTTC. Translated: CASSYPRGHQGYEQYF.

This clonotype is deemed medium-sized. The rearrangement joins TRBV27 to TRBJ1-4, with D possibly matching TRBD1 (5 bases). Germline V gene data show CDR1 as MNHEY and CDR2 as SMNVEV (reference sequence). Between the trimmed V and J ends, which lost 6 bases and 6 bases, there was a span of 14 bases. There are 14 residues in the CDR3. The DNA for the CDR3 is TGTGCCAGCAGATCAGGGTTTAGTTATGAAAAACTGTTTTTT. It is translated as CASRSGFSYEKLFF.

This clonotype appeared many times. The V gene is TRBV19, the J gene TRBJ1-5; TRBD1 aligns across 8 bases. Germline CDR1 reads LNHDA; CDR2 reads SQIVND (reference sequence). V dropped 1 base and J dropped 3; count of bases not matched to a gene: 2. The CDR3 runs 15 residues. The CDR3 bases are TGTGCCAGTAGTATAGCAGGGGGCTACAATCAGCCCCAGCATTTT. Protein: CASSIAGGYNQPQHF.

This clonotype has more than one count but fewer than ten. The rearrangement joins TRBV10-3 to TRBJ2-2; possibly TRBD1 or TRBD2 for D (7 bases each). CDR3 length: 18 amino acids. The V and J ends lost 3 bases and 4 bases respectively, with 21 bases between them. CDR1 and CDR2 from the germline V gene are ENHRY and SYGVKD. The CDR3 loop reads CAISDPQGRGTSTGELFF. CDR3 DNA: TGTGCCATCAGTGACCCACAGGGGAGGGGTACGAGCACCGGGGAGCTGTTTTTT.

A few counts support this clonotype. The genes are TRBV18 and TRBJ1-1; D unresolved. Trimming took 2 bases from V and 1 from J, leaving 5 bases between them. Germline lookup yields CDR1 KGHSH and CDR2 LQKENI. The CDR3 is 13 residues long. CDR3 sequence: CASSPEGNTEAFF. The CDR3 DNA sequence: TGTGCCAGCTCACCAGAGGGGAACACTGAAGCTTTCTTT.

This clonotype was seen more than once but under ten times. The rearrangement links TRBV30 to TRBJ1-4; the D is unclear. The CDR3 runs to 13 residues. The V gene's germline CDR1 is GTSNPN and CDR2 SVGIG (reference sequence). Trimming left V 2 bases short and J 6 bases short, with 10 bases between. DNA of the CDR3: TGTGCCTGGAGTCGTGGGAAACATGAAAAACTGTTTTTT. Translating gives CAWSRGKHEKLFF.

In this sample, this clonotype turned up a few times. The rearrangement joins TRBV5-1 to TRBJ2-2, with D possibly being TRBD2 (6 bases). The germline V gene encodes CDR1 SGHRS and CDR2 YFSETQ. The length of the CDR3 is 16 residues. Trimming removed 6 bases at V and 0 bases at J, with 15 bases between. CDR3 sequence (DNA): TGCGCCAGCACCCTTACCCTAGCGTCGAACACCGGGGAGCTGTTTTTT. Its translation: CASTLTLASNTGELFF.

The genes are TRBV6-6 and TRBJ2-4; 8 bases fit TRBD1. Germline V gene data show CDR1 as MNHNY and CDR2 as SVGAGI (reference sequence). The CDR3 totals 15 residues. After removal of 0 bases from V and 9 bases from J, the junction contained 7 bases not matched to a gene. Written as DNA, the CDR3 is TGTGCCAGCAGTTACTCGAGCCAGGGGGCATCCATTCAGTACTTC. Encoded protein: CASSYSSQGASIQYF.

By sample share, this clonotype is medium-sized. The chain has TRBV29-1 and TRBJ1-5, with D possibly matching TRBD1 (5 bases). V dropped 4 bases and J dropped 5 bases, with 12 bases sitting between them. Looked up from germline, CDR1 is SQVTM and CDR2 is ANQGSEA. CDR3 length: 13 residues. The CDR3 bases are TGCAGCGTTGGGGGGGGTCATGATCAGCCCCAGCATTTT. This codes for CSVGGGHDQPQHF.

This clonotype has only a few counts. This chain connects TRBV24-1 to TRBJ2-3; tentative D call: TRBD2 (6 bases). V was shortened by 3 bases and J by 4 bases, with 25 bases between the two germline ends. The CDR3 runs to 19 residues. CDR1 is KGHDR, CDR2 SFDVKD, per germline. The CDR3 loop is CATSDGGSGEGVWADTQYF. DNA for the CDR3: TGTGCCACCAGTGATGGAGGTTCGGGAGAGGGAGTTTGGGCAGATACGCAGTATTTT.

This clonotype has ten or more counts. This chain links TRBV30 with TRBJ2-7; the D gene is possibly TRBD1 (6 bases). V was pared by 2 bases and J by 4 bases, with 9 bases between. CDR1 GTSNPN and CDR2 SVGIG come from the germline V gene (reference sequence). This CDR3 spans 12 amino acids. In DNA form, the CDR3 reads TGTGCCTGGAGTCCAGGGGTATACGAGCAGTACTTC. Translation gives CAWSPGVYEQYF.

This clonotype was seen more than once but under ten times. The V call is TRBV7-2, the J call TRBJ2-7; TRBD2 might be the D (6 bases). With 3 bases removed from V and 0 bases from J, the gap between germline ends came to 21 bases. The CDR3 totals 18 residues. Per germline, CDR1 SGHTA and CDR2 FQGNSA. The chain's CDR3 is CASSLARGGTASSYEQYF. CDR3 sequence (DNA): TGTGCCAGCAGCTTGGCTCGAGGCGGGACCGCCAGCTCCTACGAGCAGTACTTC.

This clonotype has at least ten counts. The chain employs TRBV6-2 or TRBV6-3 and TRBJ2-1; no firm D call. The CDR3 contains 16 residues. Germline lookup yields CDR1 MNHEY and CDR2 SVGEGT. Deletions cut 6 bases from V and 3 bases from J, with 18 bases between. In DNA, the CDR3 is TGTGCCAGCAGCCCTGGCCTTTCCTGGGACTACAATGAGCAGTTCTTC. Amino acids: CASSPGLSWDYNEQFF.

This clonotype was observed at least ten times. V is TRBV6-5 and J is TRBJ2-3; D gene unclear. V was pared by 6 bases and J by 0 bases, with 13 bases between. The CDR3 consists of 15 residues. Germline loops: CDR1 MNHEY, CDR2 SVGAGI. The CDR3 DNA follows: TGTGCCAGCAGCAGTCTCGACAAAAGCACAGATACGCAGTATTTT. Amino acid sequence: CASSSLDKSTDTQYF.